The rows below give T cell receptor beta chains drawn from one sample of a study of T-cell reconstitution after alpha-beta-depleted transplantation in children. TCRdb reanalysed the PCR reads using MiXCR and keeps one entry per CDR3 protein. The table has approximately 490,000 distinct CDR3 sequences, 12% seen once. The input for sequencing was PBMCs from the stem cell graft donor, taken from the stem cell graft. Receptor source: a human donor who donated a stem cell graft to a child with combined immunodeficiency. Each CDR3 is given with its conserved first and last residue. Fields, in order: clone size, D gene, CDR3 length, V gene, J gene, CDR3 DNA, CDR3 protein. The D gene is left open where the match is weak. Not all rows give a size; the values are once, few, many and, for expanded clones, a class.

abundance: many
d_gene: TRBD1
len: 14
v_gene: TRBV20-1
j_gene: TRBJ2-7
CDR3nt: TGCAGTGCTAGACATCCGGGACAGGGTAACGAGCAGTACTTC
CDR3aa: CSARHPGQGNEQYF

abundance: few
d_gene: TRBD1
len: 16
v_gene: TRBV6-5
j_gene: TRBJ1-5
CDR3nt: TGTGCCAGCAGTTATGGCAGGGGGTTCGGCAATCAGCCCCAGCATTTT
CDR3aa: CASSYGRGFGNQPQHF

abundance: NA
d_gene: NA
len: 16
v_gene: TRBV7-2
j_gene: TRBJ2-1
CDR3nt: TGTGCCAGCAGCGGCGAGGGGGGAAGCTCCTACAATGAGCAGTTCTTC
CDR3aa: CASSGEGGSSYNEQFF

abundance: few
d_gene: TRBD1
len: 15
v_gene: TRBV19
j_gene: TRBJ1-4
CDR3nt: TGTGCCAGTAGTGGGACCGGGACAGGGGATGAAAAACTGTTTTTT
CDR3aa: CASSGTGTGDEKLFF

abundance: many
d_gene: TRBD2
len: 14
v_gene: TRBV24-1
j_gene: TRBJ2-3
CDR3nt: TGTGCCACCAGTGAAGGACTAGCGGGAGATACGCAGTATTTT
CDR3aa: CATSEGLAGDTQYF

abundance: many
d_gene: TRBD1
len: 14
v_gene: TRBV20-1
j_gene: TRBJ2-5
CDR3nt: TGCAGTGCAATAGGACAGGGGGCCGGGGAGACCCAGTACTTC
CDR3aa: CSAIGQGAGETQYF

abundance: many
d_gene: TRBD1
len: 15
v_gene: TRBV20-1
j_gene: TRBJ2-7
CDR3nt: TGCAGTGCTAGACTGCCGACAGGGGACTCCTACGAGCAGTACTTC
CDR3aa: CSARLPTGDSYEQYF

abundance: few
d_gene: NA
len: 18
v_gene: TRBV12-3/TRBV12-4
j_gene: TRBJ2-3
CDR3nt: TGTGCCAGCAGTTCCGCCCCCTCTTGGGGACGAGTAACAGATACGCAGTATTTT
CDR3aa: CASSSAPSWGRVTDTQYF

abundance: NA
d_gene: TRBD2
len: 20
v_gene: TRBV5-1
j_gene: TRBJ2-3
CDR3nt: TGCGCCAGCAGCTTCCACCGAGCGGGGGGGCCTGAAGGAGCGTTGGATACGCAGTATTTT
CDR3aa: CASSFHRAGGPEGALDTQYF

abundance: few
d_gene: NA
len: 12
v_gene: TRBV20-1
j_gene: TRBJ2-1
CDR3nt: TGCAGTGCTAGACCTCATAACAATGAGCAGTTCTTC
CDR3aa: CSARPHNNEQFF

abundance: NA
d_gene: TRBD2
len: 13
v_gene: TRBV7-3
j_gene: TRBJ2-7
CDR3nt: TGTGCCAGCAGCCTCAACGGGGGGTTCGAGCAGTACTTC
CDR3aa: CASSLNGGFEQYF

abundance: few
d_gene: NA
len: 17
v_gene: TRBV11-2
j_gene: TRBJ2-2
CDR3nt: TGTGCCAGCAGCCCCTGGGGGAAGGGGAAAAGCTTCGGGGAGCTGTTTTTT
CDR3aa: CASSPWGKGKSFGELFF

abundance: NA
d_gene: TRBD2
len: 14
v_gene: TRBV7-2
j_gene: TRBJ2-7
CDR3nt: TGTGCCAGCAGCTTAGATAGCGGGTTGGGGGAGCAGTACTTC
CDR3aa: CASSLDSGLGEQYF

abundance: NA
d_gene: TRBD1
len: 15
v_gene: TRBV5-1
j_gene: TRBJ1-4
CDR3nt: TGCGCCAGCAGCCCGGAGGGACAGTACAATGAAAAACTGTTTTTT
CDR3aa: CASSPEGQYNEKLFF

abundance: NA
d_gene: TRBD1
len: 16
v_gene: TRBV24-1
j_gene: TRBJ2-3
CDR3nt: TGTGCCACCAGTGATCTACAGGGGCCTCGCACAGATACGCAGTATTTT
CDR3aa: CATSDLQGPRTDTQYF

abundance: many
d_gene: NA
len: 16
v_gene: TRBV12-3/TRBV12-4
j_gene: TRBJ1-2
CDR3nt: TGTGCCAGCACCCTCCTAGGACCCGAGGGTAACTATGGCTACACCTTC
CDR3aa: CASTLLGPEGNYGYTF

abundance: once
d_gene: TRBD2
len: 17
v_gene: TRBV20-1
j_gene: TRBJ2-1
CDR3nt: TGCAGTGCTCCAACACGTCATATAGCGGGGGGACACAATGAGCAGTTCTTC
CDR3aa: CSAPTRHIAGGHNEQFF

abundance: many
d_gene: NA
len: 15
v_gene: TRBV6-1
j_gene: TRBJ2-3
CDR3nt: TGTGCCAGCAGTCCAATCGGCCAGAGCACAGATACGCAGTATTTT
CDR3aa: CASSPIGQSTDTQYF

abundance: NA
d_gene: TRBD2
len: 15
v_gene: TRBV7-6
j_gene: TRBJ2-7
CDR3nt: TGTGCCAGCAGCTTTAGCGGGGGGGCTGAAGACGAGCAGTACTTC
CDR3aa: CASSFSGGAEDEQYF

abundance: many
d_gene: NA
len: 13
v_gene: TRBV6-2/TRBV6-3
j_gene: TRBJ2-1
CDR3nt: TGTGCCAGCACCGGCGGGGACTACAATGAGCAGTTCTTC
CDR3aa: CASTGGDYNEQFF

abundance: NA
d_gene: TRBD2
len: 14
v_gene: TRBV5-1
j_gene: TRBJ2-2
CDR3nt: TGCGCCAGCAGCATGGCGGGAGGGCCCGGGGAGCTGTTTTTT
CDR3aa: CASSMAGGPGELFF

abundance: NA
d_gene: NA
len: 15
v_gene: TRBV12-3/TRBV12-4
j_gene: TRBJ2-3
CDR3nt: TGTGCCAGCAGTTTTCTCGTGGGACCTTCAGATACGCAGTATTTT
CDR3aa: CASSFLVGPSDTQYF

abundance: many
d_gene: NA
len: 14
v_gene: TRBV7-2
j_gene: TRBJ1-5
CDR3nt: TGTGCCAGCAGCTTAAGGGTTTTGGATCAGCCCCAGCATTTT
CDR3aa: CASSLRVLDQPQHF

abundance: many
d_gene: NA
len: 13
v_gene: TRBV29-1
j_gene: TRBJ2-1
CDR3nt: TGCAGCCTTGCGGCTAGGAACTTCAATGAGCAGTTCTTC
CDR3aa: CSLAARNFNEQFF

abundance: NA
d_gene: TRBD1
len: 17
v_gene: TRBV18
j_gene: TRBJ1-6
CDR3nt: TGTGCCAGCTCACGGGACAGGGCGAGCTCCTATAATTCACCCCTCCACTTT
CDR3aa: CASSRDRASSYNSPLHF

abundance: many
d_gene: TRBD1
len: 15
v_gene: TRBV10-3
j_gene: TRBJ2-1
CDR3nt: TGTGCCGCAGTACCGGGACAGGGGGTAGTGGGCGAGCAGTTCTTC
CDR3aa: CAAVPGQGVVGEQFF

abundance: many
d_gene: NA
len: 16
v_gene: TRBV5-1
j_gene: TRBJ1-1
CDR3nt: TGCGCCAGCAGCTTGGCTCTCAGGGACCGAAACACTGAAGCTTTCTTT
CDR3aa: CASSLALRDRNTEAFF

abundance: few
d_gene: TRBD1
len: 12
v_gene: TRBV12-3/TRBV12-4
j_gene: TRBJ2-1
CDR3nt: TGTGCCAGCAGTCTAGGGGACAGCGAGCAGTTCTTC
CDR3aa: CASSLGDSEQFF

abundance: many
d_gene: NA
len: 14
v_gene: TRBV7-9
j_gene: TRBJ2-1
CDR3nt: TGTGCCAGCAGCCCCAAGGTCTCCTACAATGAGCAGTTCTTC
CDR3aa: CASSPKVSYNEQFF

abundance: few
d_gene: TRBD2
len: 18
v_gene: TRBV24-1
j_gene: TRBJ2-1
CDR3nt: TGTGCCACCAGTGATTTGCCCATAGCGGGTGGATCCTACAATGAGCAGTTCTTC
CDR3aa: CATSDLPIAGGSYNEQFF

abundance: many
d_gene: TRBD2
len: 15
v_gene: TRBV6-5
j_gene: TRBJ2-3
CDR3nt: TGTGCCAGCAGCTCGACTAGCGGGGACACAGATACGCAGTATTTT
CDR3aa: CASSSTSGDTDTQYF

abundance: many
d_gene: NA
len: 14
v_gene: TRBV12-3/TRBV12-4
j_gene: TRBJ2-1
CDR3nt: TGTGCCAGCAGTTTCGGGGCCTTCTACAATGAGCAGTTCTTC
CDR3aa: CASSFGAFYNEQFF

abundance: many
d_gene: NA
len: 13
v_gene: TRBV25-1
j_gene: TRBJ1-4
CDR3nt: TGTGCCAGCCGCATGGGAGCGGATGAAAAACTGTTTTTT
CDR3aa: CASRMGADEKLFF

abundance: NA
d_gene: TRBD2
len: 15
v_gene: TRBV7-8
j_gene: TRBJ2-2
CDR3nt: TGTGCCAGCAGCCGTAGCGGGGGGGCTGGCGGGGAGCTGTTTTTT
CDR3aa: CASSRSGGAGGELFF

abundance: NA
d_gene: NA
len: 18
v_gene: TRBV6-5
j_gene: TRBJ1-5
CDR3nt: TGTGCCAGCAGTTACCAGCCACCCGCGATATATAGCAATCAGCCCCAGCATTTT
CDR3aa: CASSYQPPAIYSNQPQHF

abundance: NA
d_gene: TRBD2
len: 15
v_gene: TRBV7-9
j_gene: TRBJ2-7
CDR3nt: TGTGCCAGCAGCGCGGGACTAGCGGGACCCTACGAGCAGTACTTC
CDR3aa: CASSAGLAGPYEQYF

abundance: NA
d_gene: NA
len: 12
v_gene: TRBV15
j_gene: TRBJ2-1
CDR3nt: TGTGCCACCAGCAGAGATACAGGGGAGCAGTTCTTC
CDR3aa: CATSRDTGEQFF

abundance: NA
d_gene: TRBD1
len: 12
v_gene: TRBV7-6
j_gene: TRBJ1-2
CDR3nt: TGTGCCAGCAGCTTAGCGGGACAGCCCTACACCTTC
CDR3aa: CASSLAGQPYTF

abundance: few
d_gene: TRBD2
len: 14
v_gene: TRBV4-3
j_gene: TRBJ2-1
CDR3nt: TGCGCCAGCAGCCAAGAGGGGGGGTCCGATGAGCAGTTCTTC
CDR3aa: CASSQEGGSDEQFF

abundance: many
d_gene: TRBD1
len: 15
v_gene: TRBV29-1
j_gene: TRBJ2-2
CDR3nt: TGCAGCGTTGAAGTAGGGGACAGGGGTTACGGGGAGCTGTTTTTT
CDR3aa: CSVEVGDRGYGELFF

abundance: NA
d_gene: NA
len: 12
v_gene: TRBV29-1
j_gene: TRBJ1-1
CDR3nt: TGCAGCGTTGAAGGGCAGTCCTCTGAAGCTTTCTTT
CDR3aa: CSVEGQSSEAFF

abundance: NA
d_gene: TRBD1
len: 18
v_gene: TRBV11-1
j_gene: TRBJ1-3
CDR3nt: TGTGCCAGCAGCTTGGTAGGACAGGGGATTTCGACCGGAAACACCATATATTTT
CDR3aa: CASSLVGQGISTGNTIYF

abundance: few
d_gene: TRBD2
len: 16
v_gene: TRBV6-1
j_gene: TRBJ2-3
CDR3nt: TGTGCCAGCAGCCACGGACTAGCGGGAGACCTCTATACGCAGTATTTT
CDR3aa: CASSHGLAGDLYTQYF

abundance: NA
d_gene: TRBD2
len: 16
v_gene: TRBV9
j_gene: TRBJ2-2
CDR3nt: TGTGCCAGCAGCGTGTCTAGCGGGATACTGTCCGGGGAGCTGTTTTTT
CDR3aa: CASSVSSGILSGELFF

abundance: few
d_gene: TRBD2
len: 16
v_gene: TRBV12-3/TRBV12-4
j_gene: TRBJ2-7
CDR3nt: TGTGCCAGCAGTTTATCCCTAGCGGGAGTCCTCTACGAGCAGTACTTC
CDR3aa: CASSLSLAGVLYEQYF

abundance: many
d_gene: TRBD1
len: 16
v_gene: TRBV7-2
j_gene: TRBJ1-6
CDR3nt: TGTGCCAGCAGCTCCGACAGGGTCTTGAGTAATTCACCCCTCCACTTT
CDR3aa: CASSSDRVLSNSPLHF

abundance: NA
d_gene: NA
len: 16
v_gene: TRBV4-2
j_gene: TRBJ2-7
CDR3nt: TGTGCCAGCAGCCAGTCGACATTAAGGGAAGGTTACGAGCAGTACTTC
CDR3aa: CASSQSTLREGYEQYF

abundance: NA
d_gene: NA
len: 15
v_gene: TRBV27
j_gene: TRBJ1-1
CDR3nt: TGTGCCAGCAGTTCTCGGAGTCGCACGAACACTGAAGCTTTCTTT
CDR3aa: CASSSRSRTNTEAFF